Listed below are T cell receptor beta chains from one sample, sequenced in a study of blood T cell repertoires in COVID-19. Data came from immunoSEQ multiplex PCR; TCRdb stores just in-frame clones and leaves some out. The sample has 64,000 or so clones; 70% to 90% are singletons. Sequencing input: peripheral blood. These TCRs come from a man in his forties with acute or convalescent COVID-19. Both conserved end residues are part of each CDR3. D genes are given only for firm matches. Expanded clones get a size class; other rows say once, few or many, or leave the size out.

V gene: TRBV5-1; J gene: TRBJ2-5; clone size: -; D gene: TRBD1; CDR3 protein: CARQTKDRDQETQYF; CDR3 DNA: TGCGCCAGACAGACAAAGGACAGGGATCAAGAGACCCAGTACTTC
V gene: TRBV3-1/TRBV3-2; J gene: TRBJ1-2; clone size: -; D gene: -; CDR3 protein: CASSQTFGDTF; CDR3 DNA: TGTGCCAGCAGCCAAACCTTCGGGGACACCTTC
V gene: TRBV5-1; J gene: TRBJ1-2; clone size: -; D gene: TRBD1; CDR3 protein: CASSQTGERGYTF; CDR3 DNA: TGCGCCAGCAGTCAAACAGGGGAGCGGGGCTACACCTTC
V gene: TRBV6-6; J gene: TRBJ1-3; clone size: -; D gene: -; CDR3 protein: CASSYSRTAGNTIYF; CDR3 DNA: TGTGCCAGCAGTTACTCTCGAACGGCTGGAAACACCATATATTTT
V gene: TRBV24-1; J gene: TRBJ2-3; clone size: -; D gene: -; CDR3 protein: CATSDPTYTDTQYF; CDR3 DNA: TGTGCCACCAGTGACCCGACTTACACAGATACGCAGTATTTT
V gene: TRBV9; J gene: TRBJ2-4; clone size: once; D gene: TRBD1; CDR3 protein: CASSSRQGTNIQYF; CDR3 DNA: TGTGCCAGCAGCTCCCGACAGGGTACGAACATTCAGTACTTC
V gene: TRBV3-1/TRBV3-2; J gene: TRBJ2-3; clone size: few; D gene: -; CDR3 protein: CASSQRTRPGGTDTQYF; CDR3 DNA: TGTGCCAGCAGCCAAAGAACCCGGCCAGGGGGCACAGATACGCAGTATTTT
V gene: TRBV29-1; J gene: TRBJ1-4; clone size: -; D gene: -; CDR3 protein: CSVRVHNEKLFF; CDR3 DNA: TGCAGCGTACGGGTCCATAATGAAAAACTGTTTTTT
V gene: TRBV5-5; J gene: TRBJ2-5; clone size: -; D gene: TRBD1; CDR3 protein: CASSLGTGTGGETQYF; CDR3 DNA: TGTGCCAGCAGCTTGGGCACGGGGACAGGGGGGGAGACCCAGTACTTC
V gene: TRBV6-1; J gene: TRBJ1-2; clone size: -; D gene: -; CDR3 protein: CASSESRSFYGYTF; CDR3 DNA: TGTGCCAGCAGTGAATCGAGAAGCTTCTATGGCTACACCTTC
V gene: TRBV28; J gene: TRBJ1-3; clone size: -; D gene: -; CDR3 protein: CASSLFQGVSGNTIYF; CDR3 DNA: TGTGCCAGCAGTTTATTCCAAGGGGTATCGGGAAACACCATATATTTT
V gene: TRBV4-1; J gene: TRBJ1-6; clone size: -; D gene: -; CDR3 protein: CASSQEGQSLYSDSPLHF; CDR3 DNA: TGCGCCAGCAGCCAAGAGGGGCAGTCATTATACTCCGATTCACCCCTCCACTTT
V gene: TRBV5-6; J gene: TRBJ1-6; clone size: -; D gene: TRBD1; CDR3 protein: CASSSDRGYSPLHF; CDR3 DNA: TGTGCCAGCAGCTCGGACAGGGGGTACTCACCCCTCCACTTT
V gene: TRBV5-1; J gene: TRBJ2-3; clone size: -; D gene: -; CDR3 protein: CASSPLRVTDTQYF; CDR3 DNA: TGCGCCAGCAGCCCCCTACGGGTCACAGATACGCAGTATTTT
V gene: TRBV6-5; J gene: TRBJ1-1; clone size: -; D gene: -; CDR3 protein: CASSNLTPGGTEAFF; CDR3 DNA: TGTGCCAGCAGTAACCTTACCCCTGGAGGCACTGAAGCTTTCTTT
V gene: TRBV6-5; J gene: TRBJ2-7; clone size: -; D gene: -; CDR3 protein: CASSYVRGASYEQYF; CDR3 DNA: TGTGCCAGCAGTTACGTTCGGGGGGCATCCTACGAGCAGTACTTC
V gene: TRBV10-2; J gene: TRBJ2-5; clone size: -; D gene: TRBD2; CDR3 protein: CASIDVRGGTTETQYF; CDR3 DNA: TGCGCCAGCATTGATGTCCGTGGCGGGACTACAGAGACCCAGTACTTC
V gene: TRBV6-5; J gene: TRBJ2-7; clone size: -; D gene: TRBD2; CDR3 protein: CASSREGLAPYEQYF; CDR3 DNA: TGTGCCAGCAGTCGGGAGGGTTTGGCCCCGTACGAGCAGTACTTC
V gene: TRBV12-3/TRBV12-4; J gene: TRBJ1-5; clone size: -; D gene: -; CDR3 protein: CASSLNSLPQHF; CDR3 DNA: TGTGCCAGCAGTTTAAACTCTTTGCCCCAGCATTTT
V gene: TRBV2; J gene: TRBJ1-5; clone size: -; D gene: -; CDR3 protein: CASSEWGRTQPQHF; CDR3 DNA: TGTGCCAGCAGTGAATGGGGGCGGACTCAGCCCCAGCATTTT
V gene: TRBV19; J gene: TRBJ2-6; clone size: -; D gene: -; CDR3 protein: CASSITGVWTVSSGANVLTF; CDR3 DNA: TGTGCCAGTAGTATAACGGGAGTATGGACGGTGAGCTCTGGGGCCAACGTCCTGACTTTC
V gene: TRBV18; J gene: TRBJ2-7; clone size: -; D gene: TRBD1; CDR3 protein: CASSQDRGLNEQYF; CDR3 DNA: TGTGCCAGCTCACAAGACAGGGGGTTGAACGAGCAGTACTTC
V gene: TRBV5-6; J gene: TRBJ2-1; clone size: -; D gene: TRBD2; CDR3 protein: CASSLGLAGPTEQFF; CDR3 DNA: TGTGCCAGCAGCTTGGGCCTAGCGGGGCCGACGGAGCAGTTCTTC
V gene: TRBV4-1; J gene: TRBJ1-4; clone size: once; D gene: -; CDR3 protein: CASSQGSFEKLFF; CDR3 DNA: TGCGCCAGCAGCCAAGGCAGTTTCGAAAAACTGTTTTTT
V gene: TRBV30; J gene: TRBJ1-3; clone size: -; D gene: -; CDR3 protein: CAWREGSGNTIYF; CDR3 DNA: TGTGCCTGGAGGGAGGGGTCAGGAAACACCATATATTTT
V gene: TRBV7-2; J gene: TRBJ1-4; clone size: -; D gene: -; CDR3 protein: CASSLGGQATNEKLFF; CDR3 DNA: TGTGCCAGCAGCTTAGGGGGACAAGCCACTAATGAAAAACTGTTTTTT
V gene: TRBV4-1; J gene: TRBJ1-1; clone size: -; D gene: -; CDR3 protein: CASSQPDRSEAFF; CDR3 DNA: TGCGCCAGCAGCCAGCCAGACAGGAGCGAAGCTTTCTTT
V gene: TRBV7-2; J gene: TRBJ1-2; clone size: few; D gene: TRBD1; CDR3 protein: CASSLGQGVYGYTF; CDR3 DNA: TGTGCCAGCAGTTTGGGACAGGGCGTCTATGGCTACACCTTC
V gene: TRBV21-1; J gene: TRBJ1-1; clone size: -; D gene: -; CDR3 protein: CASSLGGALNTEAFF; CDR3 DNA: TGTGCCAGCAGCCTCGGGGGAGCTTTGAACACTGAAGCTTTCTTT
V gene: TRBV5-1; J gene: TRBJ1-4; clone size: few; D gene: -; CDR3 protein: CASSLGGGNEKLFF; CDR3 DNA: TGCGCCAGCAGCTTGGGAGGTGGTAATGAAAAACTGTTTTTT
V gene: TRBV5-8; J gene: TRBJ2-3; clone size: -; D gene: -; CDR3 protein: CASSFGQFSTDTQYF; CDR3 DNA: TGTGCCAGCAGCTTTGGACAGTTTAGCACAGATACGCAGTATTTT
V gene: TRBV11-2; J gene: TRBJ1-3; clone size: -; D gene: -; CDR3 protein: CASSLSRVNTIYF; CDR3 DNA: TGTGCCAGCAGCTTAAGCAGGGTGAACACCATATATTTT
V gene: TRBV6-5; J gene: TRBJ1-1; clone size: -; D gene: TRBD1; CDR3 protein: CASSLNRGLGSEAFF; CDR3 DNA: TGTGCCAGCAGCCTCAACAGGGGATTAGGCTCTGAAGCTTTCTTT
V gene: TRBV5-8; J gene: TRBJ2-5; clone size: -; D gene: TRBD2; CDR3 protein: CASSPSGGAGQETQYF; CDR3 DNA: TGTGCCAGCAGCCCTAGCGGGGGGGCCGGTCAAGAGACCCAGTACTTC
V gene: TRBV5-6; J gene: TRBJ2-7; clone size: -; D gene: -; CDR3 protein: CASSLSVYEQYF; CDR3 DNA: TGTGCCAGCAGCTTGTCTGTTTACGAGCAGTACTTC
V gene: TRBV6-5; J gene: TRBJ2-3; clone size: -; D gene: -; CDR3 protein: CASSLEDTQYF; CDR3 DNA: TGTGCCAGCAGTCTCGAGGATACGCAGTATTTT
V gene: TRBV6-5; J gene: TRBJ1-1; clone size: -; D gene: -; CDR3 protein: CASSYGEGVTEAFF; CDR3 DNA: TGTGCCAGCAGTTATGGGGAGGGGGTCACTGAAGCTTTCTTT
V gene: TRBV11-3; J gene: TRBJ2-3; clone size: -; D gene: TRBD1; CDR3 protein: CASSTPGTGMADTQYF; CDR3 DNA: TGTGCCAGCAGCACACCCGGGACAGGGATGGCAGATACGCAGTATTTT
V gene: TRBV12-5; J gene: TRBJ1-2; clone size: few; D gene: -; CDR3 protein: CASGFGQYYGYTF; CDR3 DNA: TGTGCTAGTGGTTTCGGTCAATACTATGGCTACACCTTC
V gene: TRBV11-2; J gene: TRBJ2-1; clone size: -; D gene: -; CDR3 protein: CASSPRGLLGGNEQFF; CDR3 DNA: TGTGCCAGCAGCCCCCGGGGTCTCCTGGGTGGGAATGAGCAGTTCTTC
V gene: TRBV11-3; J gene: TRBJ2-7; clone size: once; D gene: -; CDR3 protein: CASSLQGRVYEQYF; CDR3 DNA: TGTGCCAGCAGCTTACAGGGGAGGGTTTACGAGCAGTACTTC